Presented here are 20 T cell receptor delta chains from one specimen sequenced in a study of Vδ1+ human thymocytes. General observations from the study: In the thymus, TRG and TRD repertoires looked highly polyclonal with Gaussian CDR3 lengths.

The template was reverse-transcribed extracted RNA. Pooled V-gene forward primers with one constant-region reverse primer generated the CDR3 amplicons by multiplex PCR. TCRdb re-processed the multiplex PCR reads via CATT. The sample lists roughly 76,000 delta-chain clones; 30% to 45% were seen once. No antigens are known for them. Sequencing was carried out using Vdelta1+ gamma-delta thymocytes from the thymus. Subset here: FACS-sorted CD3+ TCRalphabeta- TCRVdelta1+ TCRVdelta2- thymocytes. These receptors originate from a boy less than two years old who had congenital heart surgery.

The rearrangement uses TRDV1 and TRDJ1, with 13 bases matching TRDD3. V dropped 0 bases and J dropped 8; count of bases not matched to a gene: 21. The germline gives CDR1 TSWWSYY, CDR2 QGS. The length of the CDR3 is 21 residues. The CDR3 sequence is CALGELLPSKTLLGDTRKLIF. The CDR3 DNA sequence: TGTGCTCTTGGGGAACTGCTTCCTTCCAAGACCTTACTGGGGGATACGCGGAAACTCATCTTT.

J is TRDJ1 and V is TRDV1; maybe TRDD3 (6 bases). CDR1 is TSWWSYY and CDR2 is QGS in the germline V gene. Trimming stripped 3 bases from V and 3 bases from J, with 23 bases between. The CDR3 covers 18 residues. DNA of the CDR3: TGTGCTCTTGGGGAGCTCCACATCTATTCGGATACTGCCGATAAACTCATCTTT. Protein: CALGELHIYSDTADKLIF.

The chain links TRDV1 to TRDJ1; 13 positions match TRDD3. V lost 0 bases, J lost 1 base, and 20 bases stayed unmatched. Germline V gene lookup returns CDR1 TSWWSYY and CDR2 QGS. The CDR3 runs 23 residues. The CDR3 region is CALGELYPPRYWGIRLGTDKLIF. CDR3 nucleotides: TGTGCTCTTGGGGAACTGTACCCCCCCCGTTACTGGGGGATACGCTTGGGCACCGATAAACTCATCTTT.

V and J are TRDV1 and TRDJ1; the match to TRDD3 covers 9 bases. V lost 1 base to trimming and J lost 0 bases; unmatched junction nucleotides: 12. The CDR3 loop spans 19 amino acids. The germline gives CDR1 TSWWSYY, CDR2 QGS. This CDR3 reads CALGERGSWGMKDTDKLIF. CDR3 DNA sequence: TGTGCTCTTGGGGAACGGGGAAGCTGGGGGATGAAAGACACCGATAAACTCATCTTT.

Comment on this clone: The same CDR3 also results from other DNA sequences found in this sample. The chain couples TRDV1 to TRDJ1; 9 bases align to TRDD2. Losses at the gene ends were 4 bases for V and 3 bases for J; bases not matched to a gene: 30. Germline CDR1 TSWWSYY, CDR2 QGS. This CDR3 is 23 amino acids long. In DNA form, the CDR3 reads TGTGCTCTTGGGGTAATCCTTCCTACGCTACCAACACCTACTGGGAAGTGGGCCGATAAACTCATCTTT. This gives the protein CALGVILPTLPTPTGKWADKLIF.

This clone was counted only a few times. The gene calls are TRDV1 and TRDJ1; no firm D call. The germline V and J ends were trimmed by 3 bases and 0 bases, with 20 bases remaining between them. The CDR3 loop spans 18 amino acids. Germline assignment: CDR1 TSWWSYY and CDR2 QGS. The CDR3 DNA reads TGTGCTCTTGGGGAGTGCCTCCCCCCGGACGACTACACCGATAAACTCATCTTT. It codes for CALGECLPPDDYTDKLIF.

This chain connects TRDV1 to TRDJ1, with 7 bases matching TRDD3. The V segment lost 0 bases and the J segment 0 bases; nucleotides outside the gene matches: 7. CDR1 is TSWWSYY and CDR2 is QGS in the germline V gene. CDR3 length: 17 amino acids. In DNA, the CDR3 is TGTGCTCTTGGGGAACTTGGGCCCGGGGGATACACCGATAAACTCATCTTT. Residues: CALGELGPGGYTDKLIF.

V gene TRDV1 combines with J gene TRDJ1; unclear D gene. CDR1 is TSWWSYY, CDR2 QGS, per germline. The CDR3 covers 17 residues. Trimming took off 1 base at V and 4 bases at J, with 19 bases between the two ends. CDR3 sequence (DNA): TGTGCTCTTGGGGAACCCCCTATCCGGGGCGGGGTCGATAAACTCATCTTT. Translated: CALGEPPIRGGVDKLIF.

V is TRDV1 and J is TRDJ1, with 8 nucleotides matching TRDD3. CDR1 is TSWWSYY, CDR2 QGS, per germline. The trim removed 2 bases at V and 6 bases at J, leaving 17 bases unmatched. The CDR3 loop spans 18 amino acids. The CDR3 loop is CALGESWTGGQIDHKLIF. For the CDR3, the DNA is TGTGCTCTTGGGGAAAGTTGGACTGGGGGTCAAATAGACCATAAACTCATCTTT.

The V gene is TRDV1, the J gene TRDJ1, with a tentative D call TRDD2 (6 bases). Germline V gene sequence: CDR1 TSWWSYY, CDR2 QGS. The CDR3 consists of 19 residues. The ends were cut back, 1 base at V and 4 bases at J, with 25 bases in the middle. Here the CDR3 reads CALGERLPTYAWTGDKLIF. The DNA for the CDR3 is TGTGCTCTTGGGGAACGCCTTCCCACCTACGCCTGGACGGGCGATAAACTCATCTTT.

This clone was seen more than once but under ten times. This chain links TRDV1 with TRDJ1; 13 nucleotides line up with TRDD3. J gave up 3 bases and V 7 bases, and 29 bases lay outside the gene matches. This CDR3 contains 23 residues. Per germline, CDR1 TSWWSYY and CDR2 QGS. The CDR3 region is CALDSNPSYPYWGIRGNADKLIF. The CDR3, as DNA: TGTGCTCTTGACTCTAACCCTTCCTACCCGTACTGGGGGATACGCGGTAATGCCGATAAACTCATCTTT.

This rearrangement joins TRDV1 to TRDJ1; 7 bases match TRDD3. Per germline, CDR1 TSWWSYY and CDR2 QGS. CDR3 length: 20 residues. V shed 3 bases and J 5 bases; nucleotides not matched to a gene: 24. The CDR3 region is CALGDHPPALGGLSVDKLIF. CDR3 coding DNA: TGTGCTCTTGGGGACCATCCGCCGGCGCTGGGGGGCCTTAGCGTAGATAAACTCATCTTT.

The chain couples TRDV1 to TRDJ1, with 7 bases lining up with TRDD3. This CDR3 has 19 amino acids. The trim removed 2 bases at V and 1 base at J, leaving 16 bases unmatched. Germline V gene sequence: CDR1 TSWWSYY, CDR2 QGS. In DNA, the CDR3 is TGTGCTCTTGGGGAATCCGGCTGTACTGGGGTCCTGGGCACCGATAAACTCATCTTT. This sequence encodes CALGESGCTGVLGTDKLIF.

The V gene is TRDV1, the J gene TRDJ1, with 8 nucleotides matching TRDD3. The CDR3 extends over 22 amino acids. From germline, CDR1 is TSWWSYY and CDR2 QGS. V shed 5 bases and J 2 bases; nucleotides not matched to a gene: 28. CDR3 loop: CALGLSRIPLSTGGLVTDKLIF. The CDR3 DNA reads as TGTGCTCTTGGGCTTAGCCGTATCCCTCTGTCTACTGGGGGCCTAGTGACCGATAAACTCATCTTT.

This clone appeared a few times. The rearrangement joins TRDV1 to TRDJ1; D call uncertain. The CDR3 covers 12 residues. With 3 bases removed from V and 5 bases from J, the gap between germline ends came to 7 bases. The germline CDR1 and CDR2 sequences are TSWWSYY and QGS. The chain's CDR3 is CALGDPRDKLIF. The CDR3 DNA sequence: TGTGCTCTTGGGGACCCCCGGGATAAACTCATCTTT.

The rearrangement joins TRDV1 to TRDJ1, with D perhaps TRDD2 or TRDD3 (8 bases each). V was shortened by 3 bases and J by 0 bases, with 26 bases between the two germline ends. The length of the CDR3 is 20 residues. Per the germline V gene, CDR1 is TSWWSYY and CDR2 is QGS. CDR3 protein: CALGDRASYWGFYYTDKLIF. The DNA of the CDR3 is TGTGCTCTTGGGGATCGGGCTTCCTACTGGGGGTTCTACTACACCGATAAACTCATCTTT.

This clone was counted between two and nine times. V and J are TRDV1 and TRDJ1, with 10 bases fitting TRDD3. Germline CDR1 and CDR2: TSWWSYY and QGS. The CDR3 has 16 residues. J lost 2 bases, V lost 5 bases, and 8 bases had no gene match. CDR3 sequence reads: CALGKGVLGDTDKLIF. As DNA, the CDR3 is TGTGCTCTTGGGAAGGGGGTACTGGGGGATACCGATAAACTCATCTTT.

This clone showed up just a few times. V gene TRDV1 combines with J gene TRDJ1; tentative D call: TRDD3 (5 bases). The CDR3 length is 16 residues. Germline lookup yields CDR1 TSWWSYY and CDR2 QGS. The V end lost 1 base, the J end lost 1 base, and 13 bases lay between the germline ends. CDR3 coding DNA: TGTGCTCTTGGGGAACGAAGGGTACTGGCCACCGATAAACTCATCTTT. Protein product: CALGERRVLATDKLIF.

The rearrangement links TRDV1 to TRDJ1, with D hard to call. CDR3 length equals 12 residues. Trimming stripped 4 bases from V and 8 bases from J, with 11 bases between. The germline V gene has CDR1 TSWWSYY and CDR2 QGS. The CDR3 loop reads CALGVLRSKLIF. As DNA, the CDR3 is TGTGCTCTTGGGGTCTTACGGTCCAAACTCATCTTT.

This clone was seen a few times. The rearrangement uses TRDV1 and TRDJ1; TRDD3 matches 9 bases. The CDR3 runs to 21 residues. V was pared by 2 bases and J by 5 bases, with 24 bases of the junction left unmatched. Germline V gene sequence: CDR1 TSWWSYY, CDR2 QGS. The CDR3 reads CALGESCPTGGQRGLIDKLIF. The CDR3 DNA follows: TGTGCTCTTGGGGAAAGTTGTCCGACTGGGGGACAGAGAGGTCTCATTGATAAACTCATCTTT.